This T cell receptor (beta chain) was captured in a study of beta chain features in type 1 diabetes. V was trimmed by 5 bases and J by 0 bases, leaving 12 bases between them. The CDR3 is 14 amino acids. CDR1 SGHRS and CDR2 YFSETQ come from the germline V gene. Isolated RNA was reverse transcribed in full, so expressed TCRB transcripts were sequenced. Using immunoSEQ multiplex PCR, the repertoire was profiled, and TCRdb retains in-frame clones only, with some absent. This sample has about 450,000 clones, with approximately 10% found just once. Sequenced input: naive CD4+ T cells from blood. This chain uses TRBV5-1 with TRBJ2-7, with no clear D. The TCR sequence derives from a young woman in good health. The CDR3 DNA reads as TGCGCCAGCAGACCGGGTAGGGTCTCCTACGAGCAGTACTTC. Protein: CASRPGRVSYEQYF.